These 11 T cell receptor beta chains were sequenced from one sample in a study of T cells after yellow fever vaccination. From the 5' RACE reads, TCRdb called clonotypes with MiXCR, one entry per CDR3 protein. The sample contains 500,000 to 650,000 distinct CDR3 sequences, approximately 13% of which appear only once. The material was PBMCs, obtained on the day of the yellow fever booster vaccination. The receptors originated from a young man who received the YFV17D yellow fever vaccine.

This clonotype was counted many times. J is TRBJ2-5 and V is TRBV3-1; 8 nucleotides agree with TRBD2. The trim removed 3 bases at V and 4 bases at J, leaving 1 base unmatched. This CDR3 is 13 amino acids long. The germline V gene has CDR1 LGHDT and CDR2 YNNKEL (reference sequence). CDR3 coding DNA: TGTGCCAGCAGCCAGGCGGGGGGAGAGACCCAGTACTTC. Protein product: CASSQAGGETQYF.

This chain joins TRBV6-2 or TRBV6-3 and TRBJ2-1, with 11 positions matching TRBD2. CDR3 length: 13 amino acids. Germline CDR1 MNHEY, CDR2 SVGEGT. With V trimmed by 4 bases and J by 10 bases, 3 bases remained unmatched. CDR3 in amino acids: CASSLLAGDEQFF. DNA of the CDR3: TGTGCCAGCAGTTTACTAGCGGGAGACGAGCAGTTCTTC.

The chain has TRBV10-3 and TRBJ2-5; D is uncertain. The CDR3 runs to 12 residues. Deletions cut 8 bases from V and 5 bases from J, with 12 bases between. CDR1 and CDR2 from the germline V gene are ENHRY and SYGVKD. DNA of the CDR3: TGTGCCATCGGGTCGGGCGACGAGACCCAGTACTTC. Residues: CAIGSGDETQYF.

This chain connects TRBV6-2 or TRBV6-3 to TRBJ2-6; tentatively, D is TRBD2 (5 bases). Germline values: CDR1 MNHEY, CDR2 SVGEGT. The CDR3 is 14 amino acids. V lost 5 bases, J lost 5 bases, and 10 bases lay in between. The CDR3 here is CASSVGSRANVLTF. The CDR3 coding sequence is TGTGCCAGCAGTGTGGGGAGTAGGGCCAACGTCCTGACTTTC.

The V call is TRBV19, the J call TRBJ2-7; D assignment may be TRBD1 or TRBD2 (5 bases each). The CDR3 has 12 residues. V lost 6 bases and J lost 3, with 9 bases in between. Germline V gene lookup returns CDR1 LNHDA and CDR2 SQIVND (reference sequence). The CDR3 DNA is TGTGCCAGTAGCAGAGGGGTCTACGAGCAGTACTTC. Its translation: CASSRGVYEQYF.

Here the CDR3 DNA reads TGCGCCAGCAGCCAAAATCTCGGGCTGGAGACCCAGTACTTC. It specifies CASSQNLGLETQYF. This chain joins TRBV4-3 and TRBJ2-5; D remains ambiguous. V shed 2 bases and J shed 5 bases, with 12 bases lying between them. The CDR3 contains 14 residues. CDR1 and CDR2 from the germline V gene are LGHNA and YSLEER.

The V and J genes are TRBV9 and TRBJ1-2; unclear D gene. Germline V gives CDR1 SGDLS, CDR2 YYNGEE. Trimming took off 1 base at V and 6 bases at J, with 7 bases between the two ends. The CDR3 spans 12 residues. CDR3 nucleotide sequence: TGTGCCAGCAGCGTATACGGGGATGGCTACACCTTC. This encodes CASSVYGDGYTF.

The table lists this clonotype with a few counts. This rearrangement joins TRBV5-1 to TRBJ2-3; D ambiguous. The ends were cut back, 2 bases at V and 2 bases at J, with 6 bases in the middle. CDR1 is SGHRS and CDR2 is YFSETQ in the germline V gene. This CDR3 comprises 13 residues. CDR3 amino acids: CASSFTNTDTQYF. The CDR3 region has the DNA TGCGCCAGCAGCTTCACTAACACAGATACGCAGTATTTT.

The chain carries TRBV5-1 and TRBJ2-7, with D possibly being TRBD1 (7 bases). V lost 3 bases and J 3 bases, leaving 16 bases between the germline ends. CDR1 is SGHRS and CDR2 is YFSETQ in the germline V gene. This CDR3 has 15 residues. CDR3 bases: TGCGCCAGCAGCTGGGGGGTCTCAGGGGGCTACGAGCAGTACTTC. Translated: CASSWGVSGGYEQYF.

The chain uses TRBV27 and TRBJ2-2; the D call may be TRBD1 or TRBD2 (5 bases each). Germline loops: CDR1 MNHEY, CDR2 SMNVEV (reference sequence). The CDR3 is made up of 18 amino acids. Trimming stripped 3 bases from V and 7 bases from J, with 24 bases between. CDR3 DNA sequence: TGTGCCAGCAGTTTCCAGGGCAAGGCAGGGACGACCGGCGGGGAGCTGTTTTTT. Translation: CASSFQGKAGTTGGELFF.

The chain couples TRBV5-1 to TRBJ2-7; 10 nucleotides agree with TRBD1. The trim removed 5 bases at V and 3 bases at J, leaving 14 bases unmatched. CDR1 is SGHRS and CDR2 is YFSETQ in the germline V gene. The CDR3 covers 17 residues. The CDR3 sequence: CASSRDPGQGKGYEQYF. The CDR3 region has the DNA TGCGCCAGCAGTCGAGATCCGGGACAGGGGAAAGGCTACGAGCAGTACTTC.